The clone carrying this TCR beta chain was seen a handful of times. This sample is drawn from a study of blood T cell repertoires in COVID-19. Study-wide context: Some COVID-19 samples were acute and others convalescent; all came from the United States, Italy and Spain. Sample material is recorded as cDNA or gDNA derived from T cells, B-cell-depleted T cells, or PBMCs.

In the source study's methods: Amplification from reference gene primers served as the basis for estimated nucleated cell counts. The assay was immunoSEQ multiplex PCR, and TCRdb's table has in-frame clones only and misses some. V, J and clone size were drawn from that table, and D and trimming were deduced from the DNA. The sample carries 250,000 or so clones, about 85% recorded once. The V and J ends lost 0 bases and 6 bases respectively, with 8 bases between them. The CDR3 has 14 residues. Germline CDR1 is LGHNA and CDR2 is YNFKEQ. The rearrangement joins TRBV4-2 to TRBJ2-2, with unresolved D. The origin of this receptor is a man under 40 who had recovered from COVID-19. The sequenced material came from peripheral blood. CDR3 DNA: TGTGCCAGCAGCCAAGATGTGGCCCCCGGGGAGCTGTTTTTT. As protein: CASSQDVAPGELFF.